This TCR beta chain was documented in a study of identical twins. Study findings and constraints: Carriage of fewer insertions was seen in abundant cord blood beta clonotypes, whereas memory repertoires showed none. The study reached conclusions through statistical analysis that was cross-sectional, not following the same donors.

Looked up from germline, CDR1 is SNHLY and CDR2 is FYNNEI. Trimming pared 6 bases from V and 3 bases from J, leaving 6 bases between. The CDR3 runs 11 residues. This clonotype was observed a handful of times. Its antigen remains unidentified. Unique molecular identifiers were present on the cDNA, which also gained a universal primer site by template switching. TCRdb analysed the 5' RACE reads with MiXCR anew, one entry per CDR3 protein. Among about 530,000 distinct CDR3 sequences listed, roughly 15% were seen once. The same data also contributed to another study, on yellow fever vaccine responses in identical twins.

The source is a woman aged 18-35 years in good health. Sequencing was performed on CD4+ T cells sorted from blood. The chain carries TRBV2 and TRBJ2-7; TRBD2 might be the D (6 bases). The CDR3 nucleotides are TGTGCCAGCAGGGACTACTACGAGCAGTACTTC. This translates into CASRDYYEQYF.